These 24 T cell receptor beta chains originate from one sample sequenced in a study of blood T cell repertoires in COVID-19. Generated by immunoSEQ multiplex PCR, the TCRdb table keeps only in-frame clones and is missing some. Altogether approximately 350,000 clones are present, approximately 86% being singletons, with the ten largest covering about 7.1%. Sequences were obtained from peripheral blood. Every receptor here comes from a woman aged 55 to 70 with COVID-19, enrolled during active disease.

V and J are TRBV7-6 and TRBJ2-5; D ambiguous. The germline gives CDR1 SGHVS, CDR2 FNYEAQ. V shed 5 bases and J shed 4 bases, with 11 bases lying between them. The CDR3 totals 13 residues. The CDR3 loop is CASSLGLRETQYF. The DNA of the CDR3 is TGTGCCAGCAGCCTGGGCCTTCGAGAGACCCAGTACTTC.

The chain is built from TRBV20-1 and TRBJ2-2; D uncertain. Trimming pared 3 bases from V and 4 bases from J, leaving 6 bases between. CDR1 is DFQATT and CDR2 is SNEGSKA in the germline V gene (reference sequence). There are 12 residues in the CDR3. The CDR3 loop is CSASWLTGELFF. The DNA of the CDR3 is TGCAGTGCTAGTTGGCTCACCGGGGAGCTGTTTTTT.

The chain combines TRBV18 with TRBJ1-2, with 9 bases aligning to TRBD1. The V gene end was trimmed by 1 base and the J gene end by 4 bases; junction bases not matched to a gene: 4. Germline V gene sequence: CDR1 KGHSH, CDR2 LQKENI. There are 15 residues in the CDR3. This CDR3 reads CASSPQGQGAYGYTF. The CDR3 nucleotides read TGTGCCAGCTCACCACAGGGACAGGGTGCCTATGGCTACACCTTC. Based on the CDR3 plus reference TRBV18 and TRBJ1-2, the full variable domain is NAGVMQNPRHLVRRRGQEARLRCSPMKGHSHVYWYRQLPEEGLKFMVYLQKENIIDESGMPKERFSAEFPKEGPSILRIQQVVRGDSAAYFCASSPQGQGAYGYTFGSGTRLTVV.

This clone was seen a few times. The chain carries TRBV19 and TRBJ2-7; 8 nucleotides line up with TRBD2. This CDR3 is built from 13 residues. V lost 10 bases to trimming and J lost 4 bases; unmatched junction nucleotides: 9. Looked up from germline, CDR1 is LNHDA and CDR2 is SQIVND (reference sequence). CDR3 region: CATTGVAGYEQYF. CDR3 sequence (DNA): TGTGCCACCACGGGGGTAGCGGGGTACGAGCAGTACTTC.

The rearrangement uses TRBV13 and TRBJ1-2; possibly TRBD1 for D (5 bases). Trimming shortened V by 0 bases and J by 7 bases, and 15 bases separated the two germline ends. CDR3 size: 15 residues. CDR1 and CDR2 from the germline V gene are PRHDT and FYEKMQ (reference sequence). In DNA, the CDR3 is TGTGCCAGCAGCTTAGGTCGGGGGGGAGGTTCTGGCTACACCTTC. Its translation is CASSLGRGGGSGYTF.

Comment on this clone: Other DNA sequences in the same sample also yield this CDR3. This sequence joins TRBV27 and TRBJ1-2; a possible D gene is TRBD1 (5 bases). V gave up 3 bases and J gave up 0 bases, with 5 bases separating them. This CDR3 contains 13 residues. Germline assignment: CDR1 MNHEY and CDR2 SMNVEV (reference sequence). The CDR3 sequence is CASSLTANYGYTF. In DNA form, the CDR3 reads TGTGCCAGCAGTTTGACAGCTAACTATGGCTACACCTTC.

The chain couples TRBV18 to TRBJ1-2, with TRBD1 identical over 9 bases. V gave up 6 bases and J gave up 2 bases; unmatched junction bases: 4. The CDR3 consists of 14 residues. The germline V gene encodes CDR1 KGHSH and CDR2 LQKENI. The DNA of the CDR3 is TGTGCCAGCTCTACAGGGGGCGCAAACTATGGCTACACCTTC. It encodes CASSTGGANYGYTF.

J is TRBJ1-2 and V is TRBV7-9; D may be TRBD1 (5 bases). The CDR3 has 14 amino acids. The germline V gene encodes CDR1 SEHNR and CDR2 FQNEAQ (reference sequence). Deletions cut 5 bases from V and 1 base from J, with 11 bases between. This chain's CDR3 is CASSARQNNYGYTF. CDR3 in DNA: TGTGCCAGCAGCGCGCGACAGAATAACTATGGCTACACCTTC.

The chain carries TRBV10-3 and TRBJ2-7, with 15 bases that match TRBD2. CDR3 size: 19 residues. The V gene end was trimmed by 2 bases and the J gene end by 2 bases; junction bases not matched to a gene: 10. The V gene's germline CDR1 is ENHRY and CDR2 SYGVKD. Here the CDR3 DNA reads TGTGCCATCAGTGAGCCTTGGACTAGCGGGGGGGCCGGGGCCTACGAGCAGTACTTC. Translated, it gives CAISEPWTSGGAGAYEQYF.

The chain's CDR3 is CAPSSGAAPFLNYGYTF. CDR3 nucleotide sequence: TGTGCCCCCTCCTCGGGAGCGGCCCCTTTTCTGAACTATGGCTACACCTTC. The genes are TRBV5-8 and TRBJ1-2; D not resolved. CDR1 and CDR2 from the germline V gene are SGHTS and YDEGEE. The CDR3 covers 17 residues. V was pared by 10 bases and J by 2 bases, with 27 bases between.

This clone was found once. The chain joins TRBV20-1 to TRBJ2-1; D call uncertain. The ends were cut back, 5 bases at V and 4 bases at J, with 3 bases in the middle. Germline V gene lookup returns CDR1 DFQATT and CDR2 SNEGSKA (reference sequence). The CDR3 runs 10 residues. CDR3 sequence reads: CSAPYNEQFF. The CDR3 nucleotides read TGCAGTGCTCCTTACAATGAGCAGTTCTTC.

This chain's CDR3 is CASSRTGTEAFF. Written as DNA, the CDR3 is TGTGCCAGCAGTCGTACCGGGACAGAAGCTTTCTTT. This chain uses TRBV6-5 with TRBJ1-1; weak D call: TRBD1 (6 bases). Trimming removed 5 bases at V and 8 bases at J, with 12 bases between. Germline CDR1 is MNHEY and CDR2 is SVGAGI. This CDR3 region has 12 residues.

The rearrangement uses TRBV7-8 and TRBJ1-4; D unresolved. CDR3 length equals 16 residues. The V and J ends lost 5 bases and 0 bases respectively, with 13 bases between them. Germline V gene data show CDR1 as SGHVS and CDR2 as FQNEAQ. The CDR3 reads CASSRRTGATNEKLFF. The CDR3 DNA reads TGTGCCAGCAGCAGACGGACCGGGGCAACTAATGAAAAACTGTTTTTT.

The J gene is TRBJ2-7, the V gene TRBV5-4; perhaps TRBD1 as D (6 bases). Germline V CDR1 and CDR2: SGHNT, YYREEE (reference sequence). Trimming removed 4 bases from V and 4 bases from J, with 9 bases in between. The CDR3 covers 12 residues. CDR3 amino acids: CASSLGQYEQYF. CDR3 coding DNA: TGTGCCAGCAGCCTCGGACAGTACGAGCAGTACTTC.

This clone was seen a single time. The chain is built from TRBV7-3 and TRBJ2-5; D possibly corresponds to TRBD2 (6 bases). The CDR3 length is 14 residues. The germline CDR1 and CDR2 sequences are SGHTA and FQGTGA. V was clipped by 2 bases and J by 2 bases, with 9 bases between them. In nucleotides, the CDR3 is TGTGCCAGCAGCTTAGGGGGGAGTCAAGAGACCCAGTACTTC. Translating gives CASSLGGSQETQYF.

The chain links TRBV7-8 to TRBJ2-5, with a possible D match to TRBD2 (5 bases). V lost 5 bases to trimming and J lost 9 bases, with 16 bases between them. This CDR3 is 13 amino acids long. Germline CDR1 reads SGHVS; CDR2 reads FQNEAQ. The CDR3 sequence is CASSPRRLEAQYF. The CDR3 DNA reads TGTGCCAGCAGCCCTAGACGGCTGGAGGCCCAGTACTTC.

The chain is built from TRBV9 and TRBJ1-1, with 11 bases fitting TRBD1. V trimming: 2 bases; J trimming: 2 bases; junction bases outside the gene matches: 5. Per the germline V gene, CDR1 is SGDLS and CDR2 is YYNGEE. The CDR3 has 16 residues. CDR3 DNA: TGTGCCAGCAGCGTTACCGGGACAGGGGGAAACACTGAAGCTTTCTTT. This translates into CASSVTGTGGNTEAFF.

The CDR3 sequence: CASSTYRSGSYEQYF. DNA of the CDR3: TGTGCCAGTAGTACGTACAGGTCGGGCTCCTACGAGCAGTACTTC. V is TRBV19 and J is TRBJ2-7; D is perhaps TRBD1 (5 bases). CDR1 LNHDA and CDR2 SQIVND come from the germline V gene (reference sequence). The CDR3 has 15 residues. V was clipped by 4 bases and J by 0 bases, with 13 bases between them.

The rearrangement joins TRBV27 to TRBJ2-1; the D gene is possibly TRBD2 (6 bases). V was shortened by 2 bases and J by 1 base, with 15 bases between the two germline ends. Germline loops: CDR1 MNHEY, CDR2 SMNVEV (reference sequence). There are 17 residues in the CDR3. CDR3 amino acids: CASSLLGTGISYNEQFF. The CDR3 DNA reads TGTGCCAGCAGTTTACTTGGGACTGGGATATCCTACAATGAGCAGTTCTTC.

J is TRBJ1-6 and V is TRBV9, with TRBD1 matching 8 bases. There are 15 residues in the CDR3. V gave up 3 bases and J gave up 10 bases; unmatched junction bases: 9. CDR1 is SGDLS and CDR2 is YYNGEE in the germline V gene. The DNA of the CDR3 is TGTGCCAGCAGCGCGGCCCAGGGGGCGGGCTCACCCCTCCACTTT. Translating it yields CASSAAQGAGSPLHF.

The chain combines TRBV7-2 with TRBJ1-5; 11 bases are shared with TRBD1. The CDR3 runs 15 residues. Trimming cost V 4 bases and J 6 bases; bases outside gene matches: 5. Looked up from germline, CDR1 is SGHTA and CDR2 is FQGNSA. The CDR3 reads CASSSGQGAGQPQHF. The CDR3 DNA sequence: TGTGCCAGCAGCTCCGGACAGGGGGCGGGTCAGCCCCAGCATTTT.

This chain connects TRBV19 to TRBJ2-1, with unresolved D. Per the germline V gene, CDR1 is LNHDA and CDR2 is SQIVND (reference sequence). Trimming stripped 0 bases from V and 6 bases from J, with 9 bases between. The length of the CDR3 is 14 residues. The CDR3 loop reads CASSIDLFPNEQFF. The CDR3 bases are TGTGCCAGTAGTATAGATCTTTTCCCCAATGAGCAGTTCTTC.

The chain recombines TRBV7-9 with TRBJ2-3, with unresolved D. Trimming removed 2 bases at V and 1 base at J, with 4 bases between. The CDR3 has 13 residues. Per germline, CDR1 SEHNR and CDR2 FQNEAQ (reference sequence). The chain's CDR3 is CASSLSGTDTQYF. Here the CDR3 DNA reads TGTGCCAGCAGCTTATCAGGCACAGATACGCAGTATTTT.

V gene TRBV7-9 combines with J gene TRBJ2-7, with D possibly TRBD2 on 5 matching bases. This CDR3 is built from 15 residues. V dropped 1 base and J dropped 6 bases, with 16 bases sitting between them. The germline CDR1 and CDR2 sequences are SEHNR and FQNEAQ (reference sequence). CDR3 DNA sequence: TGTGCCAGCAGCTTAGGTTCCGGGGTTTTTGGCGAGCAGTACTTC. Translating gives CASSLGSGVFGEQYF.